This entry is about one T cell receptor (beta chain). This record belongs to a study of T-cell reconstitution after alpha-beta-depleted transplantation in children. Researchers prepared the TCRbeta library using unique molecular identifiers, the study reports. Each CDR3 protein gets one entry after TCRdb re-called the PCR reads with MiXCR. The sample holds hundreds of thousands of distinct CDR3 sequences, about a tenth seen once. Trimming stripped 4 bases from V and 4 bases from J, with 7 bases between. Germline values: CDR1 LGHDT, CDR2 YNNKEL (reference sequence). The CDR3 sequence is 12 residues long.

The sample here was PBMCs from the stem cell graft donor, taken from the stem cell graft. This chain connects TRBV3-1 to TRBJ1-1; no definite D call. The receptor's source is a human donor who donated a stem cell graft to a child with acute lymphoblastic leukemia. CDR3 in DNA: TGTGCCAGCAGCCTCCCATTCACTGAAGCTTTCTTT. The encoded protein is CASSLPFTEAFF. The entire variable domain, with the rest obtained from reference TRBV3-1 and TRBJ1-1, is as follows: DTAVSQTPKYLVTQMGNDKSIKCEQNLGHDTMYWYKQDSKKFLKIMFSYNNKELIINETVPNRFSPKSPDKAHLNLHINSLELGDSAVYFCASSLPFTEAFFGQGTRLTVV.